This record covers a single TCR beta chain. Cohort 3 recovered donors had two negative PCRs, clearance, or symptom resolution. Germline assignment: CDR1 GTSNPN and CDR2 SVGIG (reference sequence). Trimming removed 2 bases from V and 8 bases from J; junction bases left unmatched: 8. The CDR3 is made up of 13 amino acids. The sample comes from a study of blood T cell repertoires in COVID-19. In the study overall: In each case, the material was cDNA or gDNA derived from T cells, B-cell-depleted T cells, or PBMCs.

Source study methods: Estimation of nucleated cell counts relied on the amplification of reference gene primers. The method was immunoSEQ multiplex PCR; TCRdb's version includes in-frame clones alone and lacks a portion of them. V, J and clone size derive from that table, while D and trimming were established from the DNA sequence. This sample has about 380,000 clones, with about 87% found just once. The sequenced sample consisted of PBMCs or T cells enriched from blood (not recorded which). The V and J genes are TRBV30 and TRBJ1-2; 7 bases map to TRBD1. This receptor was taken from a young man who had recovered from COVID-19. Here the CDR3 reads CAWSPSTGSGYTF. CDR3 sequence (DNA): TGTGCCTGGAGTCCCTCGACAGGGAGCGGCTACACCTTC.